This T cell receptor (beta chain) was sequenced during a study of Tregs in tolerant kidney transplant recipients. Overall study results and limits: In tolerant patients, donor-specific Tregs outgrew total Tregs, suggesting antigen-driven expansion.

The nonmyeloablative bone marrow transplants came from related graft donors, with transient mixed chimerism. Note on this clone: What it binds is not known.

Germline assignment: CDR1 LNHDA and CDR2 SQIVND (reference sequence). Trimming at V came to 3 bases and at J to 0 bases, leaving 4 bases not matched to a gene. This CDR3 contains 15 residues. The method was immunoSEQ multiplex PCR; TCRdb's version includes in-frame clones alone and lacks a portion of them. This sample has about 21,000 clones, with roughly 80% found just once. This chain connects TRBV19 to TRBJ1-2; TRBD1 matches at 7 bases. The starting material was CD8+ T cells from blood (PBMCs), obtained 6 months after the transplant. The TCR comes from a human patient who received a combined kidney and bone marrow transplant. Part of the T cell pool may stem from the graft donor. CDR3 protein: CASSIAGGSNYGYTF. Written as DNA, the CDR3 is TGTGCCAGTAGTATTGCAGGGGGATCTAACTATGGCTACACCTTC.